A few counts support the clone carrying this T cell receptor (beta chain). Its matching antigen is unknown. This sample was included in a study of T-cell reconstitution after alpha-beta-depleted transplantation in children. Study results and caveats: Newly made T cells mostly supplied T-cell counts and diversity one year after transplant. At around two months after transplant, the alpha-beta T cells were reportedly derived from several hundred expanded clones that came from non-depleted graft cells. Certain patients had high TCRbeta diversity at day 60, and it came from recipient T cells and thymic progenitors that survived.

Unique molecular identifiers were built into the TCRbeta library. TCRdb independently ran MiXCR on the PCR reads; one entry per CDR3 protein. Found here are hundreds of thousands of distinct CDR3 sequences, about a sixth of them singletons; the top ten hold approximately 29%. CDR3 length: 13 amino acids. In germline, CDR1 is SQVTM, CDR2 ANQGSEA. The J segment lost 8 bases and the V segment lost 2 bases, leaving 5 bases of the junction unmatched. The genes are TRBV29-1 and TRBJ1-2; TRBD1 aligns across 10 bases. The sequence derives from a boy younger than two who had a stem cell transplant for Wiskott-Aldrich syndrome, so the T cells may come from the graft donor. Sequencing was performed on PBMCs, mostly from graft donor cells, taken 360 days after TCRalphabeta/CD19-depleted stem cell transplant. CDR3 in amino acids: CSVETGTGVGYTF. The CDR3 bases are TGCAGCGTTGAAACCGGGACAGGGGTGGGCTACACCTTC.